This passage covers 14 T cell receptor beta chains from one sample sequenced in a study of T cell responses to AZD1222 COVID-19 vaccine. The assay was immunoSEQ multiplex PCR, and TCRdb's table has in-frame clones only and misses some. The data show 120,000 to 150,000 clones, about 92% seen once. The material sequenced was peripheral blood, taken on day 0 of AZD1222 vaccination. The receptor source for this set is an adult in good health.

This clone was picked up one time. This chain uses TRBV2 with TRBJ1-2; a weak D match, TRBD1 (6 bases). Germline V gives CDR1 SNHLY, CDR2 FYNNEI. The CDR3 runs to 14 residues. The ends were cut back, 3 bases at V and 7 bases at J, with 15 bases in the middle. CDR3 protein: CASSEGGGMSGYTF. The CDR3 nucleotides read TGTGCCAGCAGTGAGGGAGGGGGGATGAGTGGCTACACCTTC.

The chain carries TRBV3-1 (or the pseudogene TRBV3-2) and TRBJ2-5, with 9 nucleotides matching TRBD2. The CDR3 has 16 residues. The trim removed 4 bases at V and 5 bases at J, leaving 11 bases unmatched. Germline V gives CDR1 LGHDT, CDR2 YNNKEL (reference sequence). This chain's CDR3 is CASSPRGGGASETQYF. The CDR3 bases are TGTGCCAGCAGCCCCAGGGGCGGGGGGGCCTCCGAGACCCAGTACTTC.

The chain is built from TRBV2 and TRBJ1-2; D unclear. V was shortened by 3 bases and J by 0 bases, with 8 bases between the two germline ends. CDR1 is SNHLY, CDR2 FYNNEI, per germline. The CDR3 runs 14 residues. The DNA of the CDR3 is TGTGCCAGCAGTGAGGTGAGACCTAACTATGGCTACACCTTC. Translation gives CASSEVRPNYGYTF.

This clone was seen only once. The chain recombines TRBV11-2 with TRBJ2-3; D is possibly TRBD2 (5 bases). The germline V and J ends were trimmed by 3 bases and 2 bases, with 9 bases remaining between them. There are 14 residues in the CDR3. Per the germline V gene, CDR1 is SGHAT and CDR2 is FQNNGV. CDR3 region: CASSFTGNTDTQYF. CDR3 nucleotides: TGTGCCAGCAGCTTCACCGGGAACACAGATACGCAGTATTTT.

A note on this clone: Within the sample, other DNA sequences also encode this same CDR3. The rearrangement joins TRBV5-1 to TRBJ1-1; D gene uncertain. The CDR3 consists of 13 residues. CDR1 and CDR2 (germline): SGHRS, YFSETQ. Between the trimmed V and J ends, which lost 4 bases and 1 base, there was a span of 8 bases. CDR3 in DNA: TGCGCCAGCAGCCCGGATGGGAACACTGAAGCTTTCTTT. It encodes CASSPDGNTEAFF.

This clone appeared a single time. J is TRBJ2-7 and V is TRBV3-1 (or the pseudogene TRBV3-2), with unresolved D. Germline CDR1 and CDR2: LGHDT and YNNKEL (reference sequence). V lost 4 bases and J lost 3, with 16 bases in between. This CDR3 is built from 15 residues. CDR3: CASSPLLNFYYEQYF. The DNA of the CDR3 is TGTGCCAGCAGCCCCCTTTTGAACTTCTACTACGAGCAGTACTTC.

This clone was counted a single time. The chain employs TRBV15 and TRBJ1-6, with D maybe TRBD1 (6 bases). Between the trimmed V and J ends, which lost 8 bases and 8 bases, there was a span of 19 bases. This CDR3 is built from 15 residues. Germline V lookup: CDR1 LNHNV, CDR2 YYDKDF (reference sequence). Written as DNA, the CDR3 is TGTGCCACCCGCGGGTGGACAGACGAGTATTCACCCCTCCACTTT. Its protein is CATRGWTDEYSPLHF.

The V and J genes are TRBV29-1 and TRBJ2-3, with TRBD2 identical over 13 bases. The CDR3 extends over 15 amino acids. The V and J ends lost 5 bases and 2 bases, in that order; junction bases with no gene match: 4. Germline values: CDR1 SQVTM, CDR2 ANQGSEA. CDR3 protein: CSVSGLAGSTDTQYF. The DNA for the CDR3 is TGCAGCGTTTCGGGACTAGCGGGATCCACAGATACGCAGTATTTT.

The J gene is TRBJ2-7, the V gene TRBV7-9; 8 positions match TRBD2. Germline loops: CDR1 SEHNR, CDR2 FQNEAQ (reference sequence). V trimming: 2 bases; J trimming: 3 bases; junction bases outside the gene matches: 6. The CDR3 totals 15 residues. CDR3 in amino acids: CASSLTSGSRYEQYF. The CDR3 DNA is TGTGCCAGCAGCTTAACTAGCGGCTCTCGCTACGAGCAGTACTTC.

The gene calls are TRBV13 and TRBJ1-3; D remains unclear. Germline V gene data show CDR1 as PRHDT and CDR2 as FYEKMQ (reference sequence). Trimming shortened V by 3 bases and J by 3 bases, and 12 bases separated the two germline ends. CDR3 length: 15 residues. CDR3 sequence reads: CASSFSLLSGNTIYF. DNA of the CDR3: TGTGCCAGCAGCTTTTCGCTCTTAAGTGGAAACACCATATATTTT.

The chain uses TRBV5-1 and TRBJ2-7; TRBD1 or TRBD2 may be the D gene (5 bases each). The CDR3 runs to 14 residues. V was cut by 5 bases and J by 0 bases, with 12 bases left in between. Germline V CDR1 and CDR2: SGHRS, YFSETQ. The CDR3 DNA sequence: TGCGCCAGCAGATCGTCAGGGAGCTCCTACGAGCAGTACTTC. Protein product: CASRSSGSSYEQYF. The full variable domain, in which reference TRBV5-1 and TRBJ2-7 provide the parts outside the CDR3, is KAGVTQTPRYLIKTRGQQVTLSCSPISGHRSVSWYQQTPGQGLQFLFEYFSETQRNKGNFPGRFSGRQFSNSRSEMNVSTLELGDSALYLCASRSSGSSYEQYFGPGTRLTVT.

The chain has TRBV6-5 and TRBJ2-2; D may correspond to TRBD1 or TRBD2 (6 bases each). The germline V gene has CDR1 MNHEY and CDR2 SVGAGI. With 2 bases removed from V and 7 bases from J, the gap between germline ends came to 14 bases. This CDR3 has 15 residues. DNA for the CDR3: TGTGCCAGCAGTTACGTAGGGGGGCCTGTCGGGGAGCTGTTTTTT. This translates into CASSYVGGPVGELFF.

In this sample, this clone turned up once. The CDR3 coding sequence is TGCAGCGTTGTGGGGTTGGGTTACAATGAGCAGTTCTTC. Translated, it gives CSVVGLGYNEQFF. The chain combines TRBV29-1 with TRBJ2-1; D is unclear. Per germline, CDR1 SQVTM and CDR2 ANQGSEA. V lost 4 bases to trimming and J lost 4 bases, with 11 bases between them. This CDR3 contains 13 residues.

The chain is built from TRBV13 and TRBJ2-3; D might be TRBD1 (5 bases). V was clipped by 5 bases and J by 0 bases, with 15 bases between them. Per the germline V gene, CDR1 is PRHDT and CDR2 is FYEKMQ (reference sequence). CDR3 length: 16 residues. The CDR3 DNA sequence: TGTGCCAGCAGCCCGCACGACAGAAGAAGCACAGATACGCAGTATTTT. As protein: CASSPHDRRSTDTQYF.